This is a list of T cell receptor beta chains from one sample in a study of blood T cell repertoires in COVID-19. Sequenced by immunoSEQ multiplex PCR; TCRdb stores in-frame clones only, minus some. The data contain some 180,000 clones, roughly 88% of them singletons. Specimen: peripheral blood. The receptors were gathered from a human donor in a cohort sampled during active COVID-19. Both conserved end residues are part of each CDR3. Each record gives: D gene, V gene, clone size, J gene, CDR3 protein, CDR3 DNA. A D gene is named only where the DNA matches it firmly. Size values are once, few and many counts, or a class for expanded clones, and some rows have none.

.	TRBV9	.	TRBJ2-3	CASTLGIAEDTQYF	TGTGCCAGCACCCTAGGGATAGCGGAAGATACGCAGTATTTT
TRBD2	TRBV19	.	TRBJ2-1	CASSVPSGLNEQFF	TGTGCCAGTAGTGTTCCTAGCGGGCTCAATGAGCAGTTCTTC
TRBD1	TRBV28	.	TRBJ1-6	CASSLSGRDRVRFRGSPLHF	TGTGCCAGCAGCCTTAGCGGCCGAGACAGGGTGCGGTTTCGCGGCTCACCCCTCCACTTT
TRBD1	TRBV28	.	TRBJ1-1	CASSPNLYRGKWTEAFF	TGTGCCAGCAGTCCAAACCTATACAGGGGGAAGTGGACTGAAGCTTTCTTT
TRBD1	TRBV6-4	.	TRBJ2-1	CASSLTGNPYNEQFF	TGTGCCAGCAGCTTGACAGGGAATCCCTACAATGAGCAGTTCTTC
TRBD2	TRBV10-2	.	TRBJ2-2	CASRIAGGPGGELFF	TGCGCCAGCAGAATAGCGGGAGGGCCTGGCGGGGAGCTGTTTTTT
.	TRBV30	.	TRBJ2-1	CAWSRGSRYEQFF	TGTGCCTGGAGTCGGGGATCCAGGTATGAGCAGTTCTTC
TRBD2	TRBV5-1	.	TRBJ2-1	CASSWTSGTRQPYNEQFF	TGCGCCAGCAGCTGGACTAGCGGGACCCGCCAGCCCTACAATGAGCAGTTCTTC
.	TRBV5-1	.	TRBJ2-5	CASSLVGPTSGETQYF	TGCGCCAGCAGCTTGGTTGGACCGACGAGCGGAGAGACCCAGTACTTC
TRBD2	TRBV5-6	.	TRBJ2-1	CASSLGGSGRYNEQFF	TGTGCCAGCAGCTTAGGTGGCAGCGGGAGGTACAATGAGCAGTTCTTC
TRBD1	TRBV7-2	.	TRBJ2-1	CASSIRQGRRNEQFF	TGTGCCAGCAGCATACGACAGGGGCGTCGGAATGAGCAGTTCTTC
TRBD2	TRBV7-9	.	TRBJ2-3	CASSLGPSGSYSDTQYF	TGTGCCAGCAGCTTAGGTCCTAGCGGGAGCTACTCAGATACGCAGTATTTT
.	TRBV28	few	TRBJ1-2	CASSLGARDRNYGYTF	TGTGCCAGCAGCTTAGGGGCCCGCGACAGGAACTATGGCTACACCTTC
.	TRBV28	few	TRBJ1-5	CASKEQGVGNQPQHF	TGTGCCAGCAAAGAGCAGGGCGTTGGCAATCAGCCCCAGCATTTT
TRBD2	TRBV11-2	.	TRBJ2-7	CASSLLGGASSYEQYF	TGTGCCAGCAGCTTACTCGGGGGGGCCAGCTCCTACGAGCAGTACTTC
.	TRBV5-5	.	TRBJ2-7	CASSHQGSQTYEQYF	TGTGCCAGCAGCCACCAGGGTTCCCAAACCTACGAGCAGTACTTC
TRBD2	TRBV4-1	.	TRBJ2-1	CASSQEVASGGADEQFF	TGCGCCAGCAGCCAAGAAGTCGCGAGCGGGGGGGCCGATGAGCAGTTCTTC
TRBD2	TRBV5-4	.	TRBJ2-3	CASSISGRRGTDTQYF	TGTGCCAGCAGCATTAGCGGGAGGAGGGGCACAGATACGCAGTATTTT
TRBD2	TRBV2	.	TRBJ2-1	CASSDTSADTYNEQFF	TGTGCCAGCAGTGATACTAGCGCCGATACCTACAATGAGCAGTTCTTC
.	TRBV12-3/TRBV12-4	.	TRBJ2-1	CASTGQTYNEQFF	TGTGCCAGCACCGGACAGACCTACAATGAGCAGTTCTTC
.	TRBV6-1	.	TRBJ2-1	CASTEAPSSYNEQFF	TGTGCCAGCACTGAAGCGCCCAGCTCCTACAATGAGCAGTTCTTC
.	TRBV28	.	TRBJ1-4	CASSAGQSTNEKLFF	TGTGCCAGCAGTGCTGGACAGTCAACTAATGAAAAACTGTTTTTT
TRBD2	TRBV2	.	TRBJ2-1	CASSEIRLAGDNEQFF	TGTGCCAGCAGTGAAATTAGACTAGCGGGGGACAATGAGCAGTTCTTC